The 16 T cell receptor beta chains below were found in one sample sequenced in a study of cytomegalovirus exposure and HLA in healthy donors (dated by TCRdb to 2016 to 2017). Library construction relied on the immunoSEQ multiplex PCR assay. For the multiplex PCR, a mixture combining 60 forward primers for TCR Vbeta segments and 13 reverse primers for TCR Jbeta segments was used. TCRdb stores this immuneACCESS table with in-frame sequences only. Part of the clones is absent; in the studies checked, under half of the shortfall reflects unresolved V genes, and no reason is known for the rest. Present in this sample are roughly 100,000 clones, just under 80% of which were seen just once. 1.3% of the sample is in the top ten clones. The sequenced sample consisted of PBMCs. The origin of the receptors is a man aged 30-40 years in good health and CMV-seronegative.

This clone was seen a single time. This rearrangement joins TRBV6-5 to TRBJ2-7; possibly TRBD2 for D (5 bases). The CDR3 covers 14 residues. The V end was cut by 6 bases, the J end by 3 bases, with 15 bases between. Germline lookup yields CDR1 MNHEY and CDR2 SVGAGI. CDR3 region: CASRVTTGSYEQYF. CDR3 nucleotides: TGTGCCAGCAGGGTGACGACGGGGAGCTACGAGCAGTACTTC.

The chain uses TRBV5-1 and TRBJ2-1; no clear D. V was cut by 0 bases and J by 1 base, with 8 bases left in between. This CDR3 spans 15 amino acids. Germline CDR1 and CDR2: SGHRS and YFSETQ. The CDR3 region has the DNA TGCGCCAGCAGCTTGGTGGCAGAATCCTACAATGAGCAGTTCTTC. Its translation is CASSLVAESYNEQFF.

V usage is TRBV5-8 and J usage is TRBJ2-5; the match to TRBD1 covers 7 bases. Germline V gene lookup returns CDR1 SGHTS and CDR2 YDEGEE. The CDR3 totals 18 residues. The V and J ends lost 2 bases and 4 bases, in that order; junction bases with no gene match: 17. The CDR3 region is CASSLLYSGTQGTETQYF. In DNA form, the CDR3 reads TGTGCCAGCAGCTTATTGTACTCCGGAACACAGGGGACAGAGACCCAGTACTTC.

This sequence joins TRBV11-2 and TRBJ2-5; 7 nucleotides align to TRBD2. After removal of 6 bases from V and 5 bases from J, the junction contained 12 bases not matched to a gene. Germline-derived CDR1 and CDR2 are SGHAT and FQNNGV. This CDR3 contains 15 residues. CDR3 amino acids: CASSTLAGRLETQYF. Written as DNA, the CDR3 is TGTGCCAGCAGTACCCTAGCCGGGAGGCTTGAGACCCAGTACTTC.

This clone was recorded a few times. In DNA form, the CDR3 reads TGCGCCAGCAGCCACATTCAGGGGGCCATACCTGAAGCTTTCTTT. Encoded protein: CASSHIQGAIPEAFF. The rearrangement joins TRBV4-3 to TRBJ1-1; 8 nucleotides line up with TRBD1. The CDR3 consists of 15 residues. CDR1 is LGHNA, CDR2 YSLEER, per germline. V lost 3 bases and J lost 6; bases outside the gene matches: 9.

The CDR3 bases are TGTGCCAGCAGCTTACCCGGGGTAGGTTCTGGTGACTACACCTTC. Encoded protein: CASSLPGVGSGDYTF. This chain joins TRBV7-9 and TRBJ1-2; D call uncertain. The V gene's germline CDR1 is SEHNR and CDR2 FQNEAQ (reference sequence). This CDR3 has 15 residues. Trimming pared 2 bases from V and 10 bases from J, leaving 20 bases between. The whole variable domain, filled in from reference TRBV7-9 and TRBJ1-2, reads DTGVSQNPRHKITKRGQNVTFRCDPISEHNRLYWYRQTLGQGPEFLTYFQNEAQLEKSRLLSDRFSAERPKGSFSTLEIQRTEQGDSAMYLCASSLPGVGSGDYTFGSGTRLTVV.

The chain couples TRBV9 to TRBJ1-4; 12 bases fit TRBD1. Germline V gene data show CDR1 as SGDLS and CDR2 as YYNGEE. The CDR3 contains 15 residues. The V segment lost 2 bases and the J segment 8 bases; nucleotides outside the gene matches: 4. CDR3: CASSVGTGGAEKLFF. DNA of the CDR3: TGTGCCAGCAGCGTCGGGACAGGGGGCGCCGAAAAACTGTTTTTT.

The chain carries TRBV5-4 and TRBJ2-5, with 11 bases that match TRBD1. Germline CDR1 and CDR2: SGHNT and YYREEE (reference sequence). V was pared by 4 bases and J by 4 bases, with 3 bases of the junction left unmatched. The CDR3 spans 14 residues. CDR3 sequence: CASSRGQGGETQYF. In DNA, the CDR3 is TGTGCCAGCAGCAGGGGACAGGGGGGAGAGACCCAGTACTTC.

The chain couples TRBV6-1 to TRBJ2-2; D perhaps matches TRBD2 (5 bases). V was cut by 6 bases and J by 2 bases, with 7 bases left in between. Germline-derived CDR1 and CDR2 are MNHNS and SASEGT. The CDR3 sequence is 13 residues long. Written as DNA, the CDR3 is TGTGCCAGCAGCCGGGAAAACACCGGGGAGCTGTTTTTT. It codes for CASSRENTGELFF.

J is TRBJ2-4 and V is TRBV6-5, with 7 bases matching TRBD1. CDR1 and CDR2 (germline): MNHEY, SVGAGI. The CDR3 is made up of 12 amino acids. V lost 6 bases, J lost 8 bases, and 4 bases stayed unmatched. This CDR3 reads CASSRTGHIQYF. The DNA of the CDR3 is TGTGCCAGCAGCCGGACAGGACACATTCAGTACTTC.

The chain uses TRBV29-1 and TRBJ1-1; 7 positions match TRBD1. The CDR3 has 14 amino acids. CDR1 and CDR2 from the germline V gene are SQVTM and ANQGSEA. After removal of 6 bases from V and 4 bases from J, the junction contained 11 bases not matched to a gene. The CDR3 is CSVVNPGQSTEAFF. The CDR3 DNA is TGCAGCGTAGTCAACCCGGGACAGAGCACTGAAGCTTTCTTT.

The V call is TRBV23-1, the J call TRBJ2-1; no clear D gene. Being an ORF, TRBV23-1 has a function that is uncertain. Trimming removed 2 bases from V and 7 bases from J, with 9 bases in between. The CDR3 sequence is 13 residues long. The DNA for the CDR3 is TGCGCCAGCAGTCAACCCCGTAAAAATGAGCAGTTCTTC. Its translation: CASSQPRKNEQFF.

V and J are TRBV7-9 and TRBJ2-3, with TRBD1 as a possible D gene (5 bases). This CDR3 is 14 amino acids long. V was pared by 3 bases and J by 1 base, with 8 bases between. CDR1 is SEHNR, CDR2 FQNEAQ, per germline (reference sequence). Here the CDR3 DNA reads TGTGCCAGCAGCTTGGACACGGGCACAGATACGCAGTATTTT. This codes for CASSLDTGTDTQYF.

The sample holds a few counts of this clone. The CDR3 DNA reads TGTGCCAGCAGCTTATGGGACTTTCCGTATGGCTACACCTTC. Amino acids: CASSLWDFPYGYTF. The V and J genes are TRBV7-2 and TRBJ1-2; maybe TRBD1 (5 bases). This CDR3 is 14 amino acids long. Germline V gene sequence: CDR1 SGHTA, CDR2 FQGNSA. Between the trimmed V and J ends, which lost 2 bases and 5 bases, there was a span of 12 bases.

This chain uses TRBV7-9 with TRBJ1-2; D is uncertain. The CDR3 runs 14 residues. The germline V gene encodes CDR1 SEHNR and CDR2 FQNEAQ (reference sequence). Trimming took 5 bases from V and 0 from J, leaving 10 bases between them. The CDR3 bases are TGTGCCAGCAGCCCGGAGCCAGCTAACTATGGCTACACCTTC. This gives the protein CASSPEPANYGYTF.

This chain's CDR3 is CASITGTSDHEQYF. The DNA of the CDR3 is TGTGCCAGCATCACCGGGACTAGCGACCACGAGCAGTACTTC. The genes are TRBV13 and TRBJ2-7; TRBD2 agrees at 10 bases. This CDR3 is 14 amino acids long. Germline-derived CDR1 and CDR2 are PRHDT and FYEKMQ (reference sequence). The V gene end was trimmed by 7 bases and the J gene end by 5 bases; junction bases not matched to a gene: 8.